This is a list of T cell receptor beta chains from one sample in a study of CD8 T cells in Susac syndrome. TCRdb passed the immunoSEQ multiplex PCR reads through MiXCR, listing each CDR3 protein once. The profile shows around 160,000 distinct CDR3 sequences, 94% of them singletons. Sequencing was carried out using CD4+ T cells from PBMCs. All receptors derive from a human donor with multiple sclerosis. CDR3s include the opening cysteine and the closing phenylalanine or tryptophan. The D gene is left open where the match is weak. The listing skips clone size in some rows; elsewhere it reads once, few, many or a size class.

j_gene: TRBJ2-6; v_gene: TRBV6-1; abundance: NA; d_gene: TRBD1; CDR3aa: CASSQDRAGANVLTF; CDR3nt: TGTGCCAGCAGTCAGGACAGGGCTGGGGCCAACGTCCTGACTTTC
j_gene: TRBJ1-1; v_gene: TRBV19; abundance: NA; d_gene: NA; CDR3aa: CASSMDSEETEAFF; CDR3nt: TGTGCCAGTAGTATGGACTCCGAGGAGACTGAAGCTTTCTTT
j_gene: TRBJ2-5; v_gene: TRBV10-3; abundance: once; d_gene: NA; CDR3aa: CAIRGATGEGETQYF; CDR3nt: TGTGCCATCAGGGGGGCAACGGGAGAGGGAGAGACCCAGTACTTC
j_gene: TRBJ1-3; v_gene: TRBV5-1; abundance: NA; d_gene: NA; CDR3aa: CASSLYGNSGNTIYF; CDR3nt: TGCGCCAGCAGCTTGTATGGGAACTCTGGAAACACCATATATTTT
j_gene: TRBJ2-2; v_gene: TRBV4-3; abundance: NA; d_gene: TRBD2; CDR3aa: CASRRGLVIGELFF; CDR3nt: TGCGCCAGCAGGCGGGGACTAGTGATCGGGGAGCTGTTTTTT
j_gene: TRBJ2-7; v_gene: TRBV28; abundance: NA; d_gene: TRBD2; CDR3aa: CASIPPSGSYEQYF; CDR3nt: TGTGCCAGCATCCCTCCTAGCGGCTCCTACGAGCAGTACTTC
j_gene: TRBJ2-2; v_gene: TRBV5-1; abundance: NA; d_gene: NA; CDR3aa: CASSWAGSPGTGELFF; CDR3nt: TGCGCCAGCAGCTGGGCTGGGAGCCCTGGAACCGGGGAGCTGTTTTTT
j_gene: TRBJ1-4; v_gene: TRBV5-1; abundance: NA; d_gene: TRBD1; CDR3aa: CASSGGGTGDEKLFF; CDR3nt: TGCGCCAGCAGCGGGGGGGGGACAGGAGATGAAAAACTGTTTTTT
j_gene: TRBJ1-2; v_gene: TRBV30; abundance: NA; d_gene: NA; CDR3aa: CAWGQNYGYTF; CDR3nt: TGTGCCTGGGGACAGAACTATGGCTACACCTTC
j_gene: TRBJ1-1; v_gene: TRBV7-9; abundance: NA; d_gene: TRBD1; CDR3aa: CASSLQGAGEAFF; CDR3nt: TGTGCCAGCAGCTTACAGGGGGCCGGTGAAGCTTTCTTT
j_gene: TRBJ2-2; v_gene: TRBV24-1; abundance: NA; d_gene: TRBD1; CDR3aa: CATSGTVGELFF; CDR3nt: TGTGCCACCAGCGGGACAGTCGGGGAGCTGTTTTTT
j_gene: TRBJ1-1; v_gene: TRBV5-1; abundance: NA; d_gene: NA; CDR3aa: CASSYETPENTEAFF; CDR3nt: TGCGCCAGCAGTTATGAGACACCCGAGAACACTGAAGCTTTCTTT
j_gene: TRBJ2-4; v_gene: TRBV12-3/TRBV12-4; abundance: NA; d_gene: TRBD1; CDR3aa: CASSRGQDQNIQYF; CDR3nt: TGTGCCAGCAGTCGGGGACAGGACCAAAACATTCAGTACTTC
j_gene: TRBJ2-2; v_gene: TRBV4-3; abundance: NA; d_gene: TRBD2; CDR3aa: CASSQGLAQNTGELFF; CDR3nt: TGCGCCAGCAGTCAGGGACTAGCGCAGAACACCGGGGAGCTGTTTTTT
j_gene: TRBJ2-5; v_gene: TRBV20-1; abundance: NA; d_gene: NA; CDR3aa: CSATDAGKETQYF; CDR3nt: TGCAGTGCTACCGATGCCGGGAAAGAGACCCAGTACTTC
j_gene: TRBJ2-1; v_gene: TRBV9; abundance: NA; d_gene: NA; CDR3aa: CASSVGSYNEQFF; CDR3nt: TGTGCCAGCAGCGTAGGCTCCTACAATGAGCAGTTCTTC
j_gene: TRBJ2-1; v_gene: TRBV6-5; abundance: NA; d_gene: NA; CDR3aa: CASRLQGLDEQFF; CDR3nt: TGTGCCAGCCGGCTCCAGGGGTTGGATGAGCAGTTCTTC